The rows below give T cell receptor beta chains drawn from one sample of a study of T cells after yellow fever vaccination. TCRdb analysed the 5' RACE reads with MiXCR anew, one entry per CDR3 protein. The sample contains about 430,000 distinct CDR3 sequences, roughly a sixth of which appear only once. The sequencing used PBMCs, collected before the yellow fever booster vaccination. The receptors originated from a man between 18 and 29 years old who received the YFV17D yellow fever vaccine. The CDR3 runs from the conserved cysteine through the conserved F or W. Each record gives: D gene, V gene, clone size, J gene, CDR3 DNA, CDR3 protein. The D gene is left open where the match is weak. Size is omitted from some rows. Given values are once, few, many or a class for expanded clones.

>.|TRBV6-5|few|TRBJ2-3
TGTGCCAGCACACGGCGGGACAAAACAGATACGCAGTATTTT
CASTRRDKTDTQYF
>.|TRBV6-6|.|TRBJ2-1
TGTGCCAGCAGCCCCCCTAGGCGCTCCTACAATGAGCAGTTCTTC
CASSPPRRSYNEQFF
>.|TRBV7-3|.|TRBJ2-5
TGTGCCAGCAGCTTAGACACGGCGGGGACCCAGTACTTC
CASSLDTAGTQYF
>.|TRBV7-2|many|TRBJ2-3
TGTGCCAGCAGCTTGGCCCCGGGACATTGGATGTCCGATACGCAGTATTTT
CASSLAPGHWMSDTQYF
>.|TRBV20-1|few|TRBJ2-3
TGCAGTGCTAGAGATAGTAGGGTTAGCACAGATACGCAGTATTTT
CSARDSRVSTDTQYF
>.|TRBV6-5|few|TRBJ1-1
TGTGCCAGCAGTTACTCGCCTGCGAGGAGTACTGAAGCTTTCTTT
CASSYSPARSTEAFF
>TRBD1|TRBV7-2|.|TRBJ2-3
TGTGCCAGCAGCTTAGAGAGGGGGCAGGGTACGCAGTATTTT
CASSLERGQGTQYF
>.|TRBV7-9|.|TRBJ2-2
TGTGCCAGCAGCCGAGATGCCGGGACACTGAACACCGGGGAGCTGTTTTTT
CASSRDAGTLNTGELFF
>TRBD2|TRBV4-2|.|TRBJ2-3
TGTGCCAGCAGCCAAGGTGCCCTAGCGGGGGGTAAGGATACGCAGTATTTT
CASSQGALAGGKDTQYF
>.|TRBV4-3|.|TRBJ2-7
TGCGCCAGCAGCCAAGATACGCCAGGGACCTACGAGCAGTACTTC
CASSQDTPGTYEQYF
>.|TRBV9|many|TRBJ1-6
TGTGCCAGCAGCCAAAGGAATTCACCCCTCCACTTT
CASSQRNSPLHF
>.|TRBV6-1|few|TRBJ2-7
TGTGCCAGCAGTGACAGGGGAGCCTACGAGCAGTACTTC
CASSDRGAYEQYF
>.|TRBV6-5|.|TRBJ2-2
TGTGCCAGCAGTTGGTCAGCGGACACCGGGGAGCTGTTTTTT
CASSWSADTGELFF
>.|TRBV20-1|few|TRBJ2-7
TGCAGTGCCCGACCGGGGGGCCCCTACGAGCAGTACTTC
CSARPGGPYEQYF
>TRBD1|TRBV6-4|.|TRBJ2-1
TGTGCCAGCAGTCCCTACAGGGGGGACAATGAGCAGTTCTTC
CASSPYRGDNEQFF
>.|TRBV10-3|.|TRBJ1-2
TGTGCCATCAGTGAGTGGTCAGGGATAACTAACTATGGCTACACCTTC
CAISEWSGITNYGYTF
>TRBD2|TRBV3-1|few|TRBJ2-3
TGTGCCAGCAGCCGGACTAGCGGGGGATCATATCCGCAGTATTTT
CASSRTSGGSYPQYF
>TRBD1|TRBV7-2|few|TRBJ2-3
TGTGCCAGCAGTTCTCCGGACAGGGCTAGCACAGATACGCAGTATTTT
CASSSPDRASTDTQYF
>.|TRBV20-1|.|TRBJ2-3
TGCAGTGCTAGGGCTCCCGATCGAGGTGATACGCAGTATTTT
CSARAPDRGDTQYF
>TRBD1|TRBV15|few|TRBJ2-3
TGTGCCACCAGCGGCGGACAGGGGTGGGTCACAGATACGCAGTATTTT
CATSGGQGWVTDTQYF
>.|TRBV11-2|few|TRBJ2-5
TGTGCCAGCAGCTTAGCCGGACGTCGGGAGACCCAGTACTTC
CASSLAGRRETQYF
>TRBD1|TRBV10-3|.|TRBJ2-3
TGTGCCATCAGGGGGACAGGGAGGAATTCAGATACGCAGTATTTT
CAIRGTGRNSDTQYF
>.|TRBV7-2|.|TRBJ1-1
TGTGCCAGCAGCCCACGGGGGATGAGGACTGAAGCTTTCTTT
CASSPRGMRTEAFF
>.|TRBV4-1|few|TRBJ1-2
TGCGCCAGCAGCCAAAGCCCAGGCGGGGGCTACACCTTC
CASSQSPGGGYTF
>TRBD1|TRBV10-2|.|TRBJ2-1
TGCGCCAGCAGGCCCGACAGGGCCCGGGAGCAGTTCTTC
CASRPDRAREQFF
>TRBD1|TRBV9|.|TRBJ2-5
TGTGCCAGCAGCGTAGCCGACAGGGGAATACAAGAGGCCCAGTACTTC
CASSVADRGIQEAQYF
>.|TRBV7-7|.|TRBJ2-1
TGTGCCAGCAGCTTAGAATCCCTAGGGGAGCAGTTCTTC
CASSLESLGEQFF
>TRBD2|TRBV29-1|few|TRBJ2-2
TGCAGCGTTGTATGGGTAGGGGAAACGGGGGGTCCGAACACCGGGGAGCTGTTTTTT
CSVVWVGETGGPNTGELFF
>TRBD2|TRBV3-1|.|TRBJ2-2
TGTGCCAGCAGCCAACCCCCGACTAGCGGGTCGAACACCGGGGAGCTGTTTTTT
CASSQPPTSGSNTGELFF
>.|TRBV24-1|.|TRBJ1-1
TGTGCCACCAGTGATCACGGGCGTCAGGGAGCTTTCTTT
CATSDHGRQGAFF
>.|TRBV18|.|TRBJ1-2
TGTGCCAGCTCACCACCGGTGGGGGCAGATGGCTACACCTTC
CASSPPVGADGYTF
>.|TRBV20-1|.|TRBJ1-1
TGCAGTGCTGCTTTTTTCAGCAGCGACACTGAAGCTTTCTTT
CSAAFFSSDTEAFF
>TRBD1|TRBV24-1|.|TRBJ2-1
TGTGCCACCAACAGGGGGGTTGATGAGCAGTTCTTC
CATNRGVDEQFF
>.|TRBV28|few|TRBJ1-4
TGTGCCACCTGGGACGGGGCTTATGAAAAACTGTTTTTT
CATWDGAYEKLFF
>TRBD1|TRBV7-6|.|TRBJ1-1
TGTGCCAGCAGCTCCAGACAGGGTATGAACACTGAAGCTTTCTTT
CASSSRQGMNTEAFF
>.|TRBV11-2|.|TRBJ2-6
TGTGCCAGCAGCTTAGAGCCTGGGGCCAACGTCCTGACTTTC
CASSLEPGANVLTF
>TRBD1|TRBV19|few|TRBJ1-5
TGTGCCAGCCATACGGGACAGGGCAATCAGCCCCAGCATTTT
CASHTGQGNQPQHF
>.|TRBV7-9|.|TRBJ1-1
TGTGCCAGTGGCCAGGCTTTCTTT
CASGQAFF
>.|TRBV6-4|many|TRBJ2-6
TGTGCCAGCACTAGTCGGGACGGAACTGGGGCCAACGTCCTGACTTTC
CASTSRDGTGANVLTF
>TRBD2|TRBV28|few|TRBJ2-5
TGTGCCAGCTGGGCCCTAGCGGGGGGACAAGAGACCCAGTACTTC
CASWALAGGQETQYF
>.|TRBV9|few|TRBJ1-1
TGTGCCAGCAGCGTAGTGAGGGCGGGCACTGAAGCTTTCTTT
CASSVVRAGTEAFF
>TRBD2|TRBV20-1|few|TRBJ2-1
TGCAGTGCTAGAGTAGCGGGGGTAAAATGGGAGCAGTTCTTC
CSARVAGVKWEQFF
>.|TRBV3-1|.|TRBJ2-3
TGTGCCAGCAGCCCCCCAGCGTGGCAGACAGATACGCAGTATTTT
CASSPPAWQTDTQYF
>.|TRBV4-1|.|TRBJ1-1
TGCGCCAGCAGCCGAACTCCGGAGGGCTGGGAAGCTTTCTTT
CASSRTPEGWEAFF
>.|TRBV7-2|.|TRBJ1-2
TGTGCCAGCAGCCTTCAGACCCGGGCTGGCTACACCTTC
CASSLQTRAGYTF
>.|TRBV7-2|.|TRBJ2-1
TGTGCCAGCAGCTTCGCAGGGAATGAGCAGTTCTTC
CASSFAGNEQFF
>TRBD2|TRBV6-5|.|TRBJ2-1
TGTGCCAGCAGTTACCGTGGAGCGGGGGGTCCCTTAGGACATGAGCAGTTCTTC
CASSYRGAGGPLGHEQFF
>TRBD1|TRBV29-1|.|TRBJ2-7
TGCAGCGTTCTTCGGACAGGGTACGAGCAGTACTTC
CSVLRTGYEQYF
>TRBD1|TRBV5-1|.|TRBJ1-1
TGCGCCAGCAGCTTACAGGACAGGGGGCCGGACACTGAAGCTTTCTTT
CASSLQDRGPDTEAFF
>TRBD2|TRBV4-2|few|TRBJ2-3
TGTGCCAGCAGCCAAGGGACTAGCGGGGGATCAGATACGCAGTATTTT
CASSQGTSGGSDTQYF
>TRBD2|TRBV6-5|few|TRBJ2-3
TGTGCCAGCAGTTACGTAGCGGGGTGGGATACGCAGTATTTT
CASSYVAGWDTQYF
>.|TRBV20-1|few|TRBJ1-1
TGCAGTGCTTGGCAGGGGTTTCAGACTGAAGCTTTCTTT
CSAWQGFQTEAFF
>TRBD1|TRBV7-6|few|TRBJ2-1
TGTGCCAGCAGCTTAGGGCCCGGACAGGGGGTGTACAATGAGCAGTTCTTC
CASSLGPGQGVYNEQFF